These 14 T cell receptor beta chains share one sample of origin, sequenced in a study of Ad26.COV2.S vaccination and SARS-CoV-2 variants. Treatment given: 15 to 20 received Ad26.COV2.S at low or high dose, single or two shots; 5 received placebo; per-sample allocation not given. The samples were gathered on day 63 after the first injection of vaccine or placebo. Clones were sequenced by immunoSEQ multiplex PCR, and TCRdb holds only the in-frame ones, with some missing. The profile covers some 480,000 clones, with approximately 88% appearing a single time and 10% to 15% taken by the ten largest. The source was peripheral blood, collected in a trial of Ad26.COV2.S vaccine versus placebo. The origin of the receptors is a person between 18 and 60 years old who received the Ad26.COV2.S COVID-19 vaccine or a placebo.

This clone is a singleton in its sample. V gene TRBV7-8 combines with J gene TRBJ2-5; TRBD2 aligns across 11 bases. Unmatched junction bases numbered 1, after V lost 1 base and J lost 0 bases. The CDR3 covers 16 residues. CDR1 and CDR2 (germline): SGHVS, FQNEAQ. CDR3 nucleotide sequence: TGTGCCAGCAGCTTAGGGACTAGCGGGTACCAAGAGACCCAGTACTTC. Protein sequence: CASSLGTSGYQETQYF.

The rearrangement joins TRBV7-8 to TRBJ2-2; possible D gene TRBD2, 6 bases. Germline CDR1 reads SGHVS; CDR2 reads FQNEAQ. The ends were cut back, 1 base at V and 1 base at J, with 10 bases in the middle. The CDR3 loop spans 16 amino acids. CDR3 nucleotide sequence: TGTGCCAGCAGCTTAGTTCGGGGGTTGAACACCGGGGAGCTGTTTTTT. Its protein is CASSLVRGLNTGELFF.

The CDR3 DNA reads as TGTGCCAGCAGTTTATGGGTGGGGAACTCTGGGGCCAACGTCCTGACTTTC. Protein: CASSLWVGNSGANVLTF. The V gene is TRBV28, the J gene TRBJ2-6; D gene unclear. V was cut by 0 bases and J by 0 bases, with 9 bases left in between. Looked up from germline, CDR1 is MDHEN and CDR2 is SYDVKM. The CDR3 runs to 17 residues.

The table lists this clone with a count of one. CDR3 nucleotides: TGTGCCAGCACGCAGCCTGAGTACAATGAGCAGTTCTTC. Translating gives CASTQPEYNEQFF. V is TRBV7-9 and J is TRBJ2-1; D not resolved. This CDR3 comprises 13 residues. CDR1 SEHNR and CDR2 FQNEAQ come from the germline V gene (reference sequence). Trimming took off 7 bases at V and 4 bases at J, with 11 bases between the two ends.

The chain joins TRBV7-2 to TRBJ1-1; D remains ambiguous. V lost 5 bases and J lost 8, with 9 bases in between. CDR3 size: 11 residues. Germline-derived CDR1 and CDR2 are SGHTA and FQGNSA. Here the CDR3 reads CASSALYEAFF. The CDR3 region has the DNA TGTGCCAGCAGCGCGTTGTACGAAGCTTTCTTT.

The chain links TRBV6-5 to TRBJ1-6; TRBD1 might be the D (5 bases). The V and J ends lost 6 bases and 7 bases respectively, with 13 bases between them. Germline V lookup: CDR1 MNHEY, CDR2 SVGAGI. The CDR3 extends over 14 amino acids. The CDR3 nucleotides read TGTGCCAGCAGGATGGACAAAGGGAATTCACCCCTCCACTTT. This gives the protein CASRMDKGNSPLHF.

V and J are TRBV27 and TRBJ2-7, with 7 bases lining up with TRBD2. Germline V gives CDR1 MNHEY, CDR2 SMNVEV (reference sequence). The V gene end was trimmed by 5 bases and the J gene end by 7 bases; junction bases not matched to a gene: 17. The CDR3 covers 16 residues. The CDR3 protein is CASSQLPKREGREQYF. In DNA form, the CDR3 reads TGTGCCAGCAGTCAACTCCCCAAGCGGGAAGGTCGAGAGCAGTACTTC.

V is TRBV2 and J is TRBJ1-5; no definite D call. The germline V gene has CDR1 SNHLY and CDR2 FYNNEI. The CDR3 length is 15 residues. V was pared by 3 bases and J by 0 bases, with 9 bases between. The CDR3 here is CASSEFAYSNQPQHF. In DNA form, the CDR3 reads TGTGCCAGCAGTGAGTTCGCTTATAGCAATCAGCCCCAGCATTTT.

This clone was observed a handful of times. The chain employs TRBV24-1 and TRBJ1-2; TRBD1 is a possible D gene (5 bases). The CDR3 is 15 residues long. Germline-derived CDR1 and CDR2 are KGHDR and SFDVKD. Trimming removed 9 bases from V and 5 bases from J, with 21 bases in between. For the CDR3, the DNA is TGTGCCACCTCCTCGGGGCGGCAGGGCAAATATGGCTACACCTTC. This gives the protein CATSSGRQGKYGYTF.

The CDR3 region is CASSLTSEQYF. CDR3 DNA sequence: TGTGCCAGCAGTTTAACCTCCGAGCAGTACTTC. The gene calls are TRBV28 and TRBJ2-7; D remains unclear. Between the trimmed V and J ends, which lost 2 bases and 6 bases, there was a span of 5 bases. The CDR3 covers 11 residues. Looked up from germline, CDR1 is MDHEN and CDR2 is SYDVKM.

This clone appeared a single time. The chain combines TRBV29-1 with TRBJ1-3, with D perhaps TRBD1 (5 bases). Per germline, CDR1 SQVTM and CDR2 ANQGSEA. The CDR3 contains 13 residues. The V end was cut by 7 bases, the J end by 1 base, with 11 bases between. CDR3 in DNA: TGCAGCGCCGGGGGGGGATCTGGAAACACCATATATTTT. Translated: CSAGGGSGNTIYF.

The V gene is TRBV2, the J gene TRBJ2-3; 8 bases agree with TRBD2. The CDR3 is 15 amino acids. Germline loops: CDR1 SNHLY, CDR2 FYNNEI. Trimming cost V 6 bases and J 3 bases; bases outside gene matches: 8. The CDR3 region has the DNA TGTGCCAGCAGGAGGGGACTAGTGGGGACAGATACGCAGTATTTT. As protein: CASRRGLVGTDTQYF.

This chain uses TRBV5-8 with TRBJ1-4; 7 bases align to TRBD1. CDR3 length: 15 amino acids. The trim removed 0 bases at V and 1 base at J, leaving 0 bases unmatched. CDR1 and CDR2 (germline): SGHTS, YDEGEE. Here the CDR3 reads CASSLGDRTNEKLFF. DNA for the CDR3: TGTGCCAGCAGCTTGGGGGACAGAACTAATGAAAAACTGTTTTTT.

The V and J genes are TRBV7-9 and TRBJ1-2; D is undetermined. CDR1 is SEHNR and CDR2 is FQNEAQ in the germline V gene (reference sequence). CDR3 length: 12 amino acids. V lost 1 base, J lost 4 bases, and 4 bases lay in between. The CDR3 nucleotides read TGTGCCAGCAGCTTAGAGACCTATGGCTACACCTTC. This translates into CASSLETYGYTF.